This T cell receptor (beta chain) was retrieved from a study of blood T cells in healthy people across ages. For the second PCR, which ran for roughly 7 to 11 cycles, a sample-barcoded 5' primer and a J-beta primer mix were used. From the 5' RACE reads, TCRdb called clonotypes with MiXCR, one entry per CDR3 protein. The sample gives 780,000 or so distinct CDR3 sequences, more than 50% of which show up once; around 25% is in the top ten. The sequence derives from a man between 40 and 49 years old in good health. What was sequenced was blood.

The CDR3, as DNA: TGCGCCAGCAGCTTAAATGACGTGGGGGACACTGAAGCTTTCTTT. Protein: CASSLNDVGDTEAFF. The chain carries TRBV5-1 and TRBJ1-1, with D tentatively TRBD1 (5 bases). The V end lost 2 bases, the J end lost 3 bases, and 14 bases lay between the germline ends. The CDR3 runs 15 residues. CDR1 is SGHRS and CDR2 is YFSETQ in the germline V gene.